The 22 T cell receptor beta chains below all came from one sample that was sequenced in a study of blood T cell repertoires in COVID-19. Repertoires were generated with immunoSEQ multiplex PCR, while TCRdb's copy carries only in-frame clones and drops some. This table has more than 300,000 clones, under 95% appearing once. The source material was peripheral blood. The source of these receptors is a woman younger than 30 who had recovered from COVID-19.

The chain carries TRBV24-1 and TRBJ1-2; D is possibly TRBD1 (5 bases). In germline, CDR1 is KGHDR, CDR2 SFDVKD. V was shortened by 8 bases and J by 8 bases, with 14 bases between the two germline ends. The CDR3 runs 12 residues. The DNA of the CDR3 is TGTGCCACCATAGAGGGGAGGTGGGGCTACACCTTC. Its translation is CATIEGRWGYTF.

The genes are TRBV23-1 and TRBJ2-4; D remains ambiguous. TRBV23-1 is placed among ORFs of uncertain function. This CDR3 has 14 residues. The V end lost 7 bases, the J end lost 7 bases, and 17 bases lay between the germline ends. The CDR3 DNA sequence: TGCGCCAGCAAGGTCGAGCGCCCGCTCAACATTCAGTACTTC. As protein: CASKVERPLNIQYF.

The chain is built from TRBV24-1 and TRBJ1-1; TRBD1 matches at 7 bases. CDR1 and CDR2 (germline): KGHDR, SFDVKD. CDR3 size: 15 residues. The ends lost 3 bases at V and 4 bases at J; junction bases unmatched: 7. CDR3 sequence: CATSDPNRGGTEAFF. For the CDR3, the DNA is TGTGCCACCAGTGATCCGAACAGGGGCGGCACTGAAGCTTTCTTT.

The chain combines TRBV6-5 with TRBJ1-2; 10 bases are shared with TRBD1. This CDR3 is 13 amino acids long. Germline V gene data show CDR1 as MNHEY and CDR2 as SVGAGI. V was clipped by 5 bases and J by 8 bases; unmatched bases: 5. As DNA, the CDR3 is TGTGCCAGCAGTAGGACAGGGGGAGGGGGCTACACCTTC. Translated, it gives CASSRTGGGGYTF.

The CDR3 DNA follows: TGTGCGGTACCGGGACAGGGGCCCAGCTCCTATAATTCACCCCTCCACTTT. Translating gives CAVPGQGPSSYNSPLHF. The chain employs TRBV2 and TRBJ1-6; 10 bases are shared with TRBD1. The CDR3 sequence is 17 residues long. Germline lookup yields CDR1 SNHLY and CDR2 FYNNEI.

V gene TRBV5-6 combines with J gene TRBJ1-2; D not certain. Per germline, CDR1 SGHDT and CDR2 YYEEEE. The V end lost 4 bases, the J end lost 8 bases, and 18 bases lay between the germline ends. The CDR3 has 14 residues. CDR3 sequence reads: CASSMTNLAGGYTF. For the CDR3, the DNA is TGTGCCAGCAGCATGACAAACTTAGCGGGAGGCTACACCTTC. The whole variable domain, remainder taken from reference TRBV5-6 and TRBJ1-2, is DAGVTQSPTHLIKTRGQQVTLRCSPKSGHDTVSWYQQALGQGPQFIFQYYEEEERQRGNFPDRFSGHQFPNYSSELNVNALLLGDSALYLCASSMTNLAGGYTFGSGTRLTVV.

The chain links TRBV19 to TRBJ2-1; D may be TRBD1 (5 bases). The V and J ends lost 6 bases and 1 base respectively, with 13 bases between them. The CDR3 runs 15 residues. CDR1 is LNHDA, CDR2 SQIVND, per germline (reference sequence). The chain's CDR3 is CASSPGHTSYNEQFF. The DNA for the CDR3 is TGTGCCAGTAGCCCCGGACATACGTCCTACAATGAGCAGTTCTTC.

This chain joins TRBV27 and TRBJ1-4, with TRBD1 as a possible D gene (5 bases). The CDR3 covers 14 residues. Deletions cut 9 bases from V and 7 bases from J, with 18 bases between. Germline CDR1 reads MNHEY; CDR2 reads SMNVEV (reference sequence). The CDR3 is CASGSEGNSEKLFF. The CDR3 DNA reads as TGTGCCAGTGGGTCGGAGGGGAATAGTGAAAAACTGTTTTTT.

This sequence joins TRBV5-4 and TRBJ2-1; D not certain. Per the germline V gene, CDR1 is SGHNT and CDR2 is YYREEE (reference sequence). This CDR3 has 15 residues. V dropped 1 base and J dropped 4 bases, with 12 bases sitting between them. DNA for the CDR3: TGTGCCAGCAGCTTGTCGGCGGCTCGTTACAATGAGCAGTTCTTC. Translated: CASSLSAARYNEQFF.

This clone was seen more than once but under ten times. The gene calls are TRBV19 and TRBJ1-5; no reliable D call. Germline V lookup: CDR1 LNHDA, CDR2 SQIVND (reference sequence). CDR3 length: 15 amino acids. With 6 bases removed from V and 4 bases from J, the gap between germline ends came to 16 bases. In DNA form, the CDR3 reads TGTGCCAGTAGAAGGATGAGACTCGAGAATCAGCCCCAGCATTTT. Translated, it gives CASRRMRLENQPQHF.

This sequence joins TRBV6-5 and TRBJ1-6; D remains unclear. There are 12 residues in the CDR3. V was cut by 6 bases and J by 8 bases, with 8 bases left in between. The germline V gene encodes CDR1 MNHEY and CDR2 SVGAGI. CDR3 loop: CASRTLDSPLHF. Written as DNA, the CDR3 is TGTGCCAGCAGGACACTAGATTCACCCCTCCACTTT.

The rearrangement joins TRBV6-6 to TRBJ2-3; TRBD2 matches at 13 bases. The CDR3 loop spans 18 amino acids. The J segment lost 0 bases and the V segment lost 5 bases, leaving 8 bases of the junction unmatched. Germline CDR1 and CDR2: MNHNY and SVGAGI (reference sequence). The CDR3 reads CASSPDGTSGISTDTQYF. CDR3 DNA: TGTGCCAGCAGTCCCGACGGGACTAGCGGGATAAGCACAGATACGCAGTATTTT.

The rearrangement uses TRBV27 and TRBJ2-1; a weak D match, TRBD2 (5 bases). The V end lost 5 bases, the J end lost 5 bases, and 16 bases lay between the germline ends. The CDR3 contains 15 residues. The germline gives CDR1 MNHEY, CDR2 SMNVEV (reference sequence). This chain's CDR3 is CASSTLSSIHNEQFF. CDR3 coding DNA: TGTGCCAGCAGTACCTTATCTAGCATCCACAATGAGCAGTTCTTC.

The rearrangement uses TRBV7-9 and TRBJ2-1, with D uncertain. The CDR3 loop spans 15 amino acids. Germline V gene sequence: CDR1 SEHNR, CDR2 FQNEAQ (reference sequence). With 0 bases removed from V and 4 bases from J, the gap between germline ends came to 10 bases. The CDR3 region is CASSLAPPGYNEQFF. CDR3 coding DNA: TGTGCCAGCAGCTTAGCGCCCCCAGGATACAATGAGCAGTTCTTC.

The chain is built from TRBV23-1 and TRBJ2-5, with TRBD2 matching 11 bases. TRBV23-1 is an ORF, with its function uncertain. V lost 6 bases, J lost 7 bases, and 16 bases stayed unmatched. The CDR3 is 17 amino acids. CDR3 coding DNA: TGCGCCAGCAGACTCCTGACGTTAGCGGGAGGGCCCGGGACCCAGTACTTC. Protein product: CASRLLTLAGGPGTQYF.

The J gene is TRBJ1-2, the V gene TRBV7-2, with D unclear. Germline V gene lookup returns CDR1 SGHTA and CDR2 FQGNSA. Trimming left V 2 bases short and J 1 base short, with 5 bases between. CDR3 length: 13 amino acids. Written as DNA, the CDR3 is TGTGCCAGCAGCTTAAGAGTTAACTATGGCTACACCTTC. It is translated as CASSLRVNYGYTF.

For the CDR3, the DNA is TGTGCCAGCAGCTCATCCGGGACAGCTAGCACAGATACGCAGTATTTT. It is translated as CASSSSGTASTDTQYF. The chain joins TRBV7-9 to TRBJ2-3, with TRBD1 matching 7 bases. The CDR3 has 16 amino acids. CDR1 SEHNR and CDR2 FQNEAQ come from the germline V gene (reference sequence). V lost 4 bases to trimming and J lost 0 bases; unmatched junction nucleotides: 7.

In DNA, the CDR3 is TGCGCCAGCAGCCAAGATGGGGGGGGCACCGTGGCCTCCTATAATTCACCCCTCCACTTT. Its translation is CASSQDGGGTVASYNSPLHF. The chain recombines TRBV4-3 with TRBJ1-6, with D possibly TRBD1 on 6 matching bases. Per the germline V gene, CDR1 is LGHNA and CDR2 is YSLEER. Trimming shortened V by 0 bases and J by 0 bases, and 18 bases separated the two germline ends. The CDR3 runs to 20 residues.

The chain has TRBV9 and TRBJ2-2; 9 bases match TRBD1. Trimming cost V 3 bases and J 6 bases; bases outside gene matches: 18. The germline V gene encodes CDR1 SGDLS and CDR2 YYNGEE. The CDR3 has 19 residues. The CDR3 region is CASSANSRPGTGRPGELFF. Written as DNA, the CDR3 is TGTGCCAGCAGCGCAAACTCTAGGCCCGGGACAGGGCGTCCCGGGGAGCTGTTTTTT. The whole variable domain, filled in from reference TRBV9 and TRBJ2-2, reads DSGVTQTPKHLITATGQRVTLRCSPRSGDLSVYWYQQSLDQGLQFLIQYYNGEERAKGNILERFSAQQFPDLHSELNLSSLELGDSALYFCASSANSRPGTGRPGELFFGEGSRLTVL.

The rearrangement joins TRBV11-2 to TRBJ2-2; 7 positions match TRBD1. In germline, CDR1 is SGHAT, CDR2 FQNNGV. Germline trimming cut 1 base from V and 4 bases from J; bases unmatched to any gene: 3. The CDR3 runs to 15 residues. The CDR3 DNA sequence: TGTGCCAGCAGCTTAGTGGGACAGTCCACCGGGGAGCTGTTTTTT. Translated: CASSLVGQSTGELFF.

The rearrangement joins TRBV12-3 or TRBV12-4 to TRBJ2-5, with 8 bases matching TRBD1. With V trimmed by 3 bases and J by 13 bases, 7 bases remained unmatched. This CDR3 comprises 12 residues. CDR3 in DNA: TGTGCCAGCAGTTTTCATGCAGGGGGCCCGTACTTC. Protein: CASSFHAGGPYF.

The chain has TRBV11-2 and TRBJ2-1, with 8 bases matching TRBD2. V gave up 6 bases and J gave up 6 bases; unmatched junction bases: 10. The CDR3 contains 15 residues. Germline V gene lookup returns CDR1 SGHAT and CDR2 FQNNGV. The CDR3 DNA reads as TGTGCCAGCAGACGGCCGGGACTAGGAGCCAATGAGCAGTTCTTC. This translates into CASRRPGLGANEQFF.